This is a list of T cell receptor beta chains from one sample in a study of T cell clusters in autoimmune cytopenias. TCRdb re-called the multiplex PCR reads and gives one entry per CDR3 protein, without DNA. In all, the sample yields 5,500 to 6,500 distinct CDR3 sequences. Sequencing used peripheral blood. These receptors came from a human donor with an autoimmune cytopenia or autoimmune hepatitis (not recorded which). Both conserved end residues are part of each CDR3. Clone size appears in some rows only: once, few, many, or a class for an expanded clone.

CDR3,size,J,V
CSASNGGRNINTEAFF,-,TRBJ1-1,TRBV20-1
CSVDREGYGYTF,medium-sized,TRBJ1-2,TRBV29-1
CASSLSMGRTDTQYF,-,TRBJ2-3,TRBV12-3/TRBV12-4
CASSQGDGPYEQYF,-,TRBJ2-7,TRBV14
CASSLGAGGNGYTF,medium-sized,TRBJ1-2,TRBV12-3/TRBV12-4
CASTFYRDRIGELFF,medium-sized,TRBJ2-2,TRBV27
CATSEIVGDTQYF,-,TRBJ2-3,TRBV24-1
CAWSVQRVNTGELFF,medium-sized,TRBJ2-2,TRBV30
CASRGQGSNEQYF,-,TRBJ2-7,TRBV11-3
CATRVDRGPYNEQFF,medium-sized,TRBJ2-1,TRBV15
CASSEVGSRKIQETQYF,-,TRBJ2-5,TRBV10-1
CASSVQPGQTDEQYF,large,TRBJ2-7,TRBV27
CASSTTELNTGELFF,medium-sized,TRBJ2-2,TRBV6-5
CASRGGLTRTYSPLHF,medium-sized,TRBJ1-6,TRBV6-5
CASSLVGRGRTEAFF,-,TRBJ1-1,TRBV5-1
CASSTSGGGSGNTIYF,-,TRBJ1-3,TRBV5-1
CASSLDREDTEAFF,-,TRBJ1-1,TRBV27
CASSGGQTFQETQYF,-,TRBJ2-5,TRBV5-1
CASSSKGRNIQYF,medium-sized,TRBJ2-4,TRBV12-3/TRBV12-4
CASSLRGFRETQYF,medium-sized,TRBJ2-5,TRBV6-5
CASSYTGLWETQYF,medium-sized,TRBJ2-5,TRBV6-6
CASSNARGGGNTGELFF,-,TRBJ2-2,TRBV7-3
CASSLARQGVIETQYF,-,TRBJ2-5,TRBV7-2
CASSLAGGDNEKLFF,-,TRBJ1-4,TRBV5-1
CASSQGQGLYNEQFF,-,TRBJ2-1,TRBV7-7
CASSQGQGADYGYTF,-,TRBJ1-2,TRBV5-4